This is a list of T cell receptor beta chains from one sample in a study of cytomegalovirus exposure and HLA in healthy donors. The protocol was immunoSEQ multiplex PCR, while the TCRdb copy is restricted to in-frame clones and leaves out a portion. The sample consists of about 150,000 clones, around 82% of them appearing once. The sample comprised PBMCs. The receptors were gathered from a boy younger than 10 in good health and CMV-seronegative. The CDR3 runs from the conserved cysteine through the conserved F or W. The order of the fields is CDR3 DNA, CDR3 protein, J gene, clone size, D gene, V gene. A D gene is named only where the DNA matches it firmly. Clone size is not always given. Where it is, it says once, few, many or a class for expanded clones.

CDR3nt: TGCGCCAGCAGCTTGTCGGCCGGGACAGACTACACTGAAGCTTTCTTT
CDR3aa: CASSLSAGTDYTEAFF
j_gene: TRBJ1-1
abundance: .
d_gene: TRBD1
v_gene: TRBV5-1

CDR3nt: TGCGCCAGCAGTCTTGACAGGGATGCCTGGGAAGCTTTCTTT
CDR3aa: CASSLDRDAWEAFF
j_gene: TRBJ1-1
abundance: .
d_gene: TRBD1
v_gene: TRBV4-1

CDR3nt: TGCGCCAGCAGCCCCGGGACACAGTTTTACAATGAGCAGTTCTTC
CDR3aa: CASSPGTQFYNEQFF
j_gene: TRBJ2-1
abundance: .
d_gene: .
v_gene: TRBV4-1

CDR3nt: TGTGCCAGCAGCTTAGCGTTGGGGGGTGAGCAGTTCTTC
CDR3aa: CASSLALGGEQFF
j_gene: TRBJ2-1
abundance: .
d_gene: .
v_gene: TRBV7-2

CDR3nt: TGCAGCGTCGTGGAGACTAGCCGGGAGACCCAGTACTTC
CDR3aa: CSVVETSRETQYF
j_gene: TRBJ2-5
abundance: once
d_gene: TRBD2
v_gene: TRBV29-1

CDR3nt: TGTGCCAGCTCACCGGGGGCCGCCAGGGCCGAAGCTTTCTTT
CDR3aa: CASSPGAARAEAFF
j_gene: TRBJ1-1
abundance: .
d_gene: .
v_gene: TRBV18

CDR3nt: TGTGCCAGCAGTCGGTCCACAGGGGAATCTGGCTACACCTTC
CDR3aa: CASSRSTGESGYTF
j_gene: TRBJ1-2
abundance: .
d_gene: TRBD1
v_gene: TRBV7-2

CDR3nt: TGTGCCAGCAGCTTCCTCCCCGGACAGGGGCTAAATGAGCAGTTCTTC
CDR3aa: CASSFLPGQGLNEQFF
j_gene: TRBJ2-1
abundance: .
d_gene: TRBD1
v_gene: TRBV7-6

CDR3nt: TGTGCCAGCAGCATCAACCTTGATAGCGGGAGCTCCTACGAGCAGTACTTC
CDR3aa: CASSINLDSGSSYEQYF
j_gene: TRBJ2-7
abundance: .
d_gene: TRBD2
v_gene: TRBV28

CDR3nt: TGCGCCAGCAGCTTGGCTACAGGGGGTAGGGAGACCCAGTACTTC
CDR3aa: CASSLATGGRETQYF
j_gene: TRBJ2-5
abundance: .
d_gene: TRBD1
v_gene: TRBV5-1

CDR3nt: TGTGCCAGTAGCCAGGGGGACTCAGGGGGAAATGAGCAGTTCTTC
CDR3aa: CASSQGDSGGNEQFF
j_gene: TRBJ2-1
abundance: once
d_gene: .
v_gene: TRBV19

CDR3nt: TGTGCCATTTCTTCTTTAGACGGAGACAGGGGGAACTATGGCTACACCTTC
CDR3aa: CAISSLDGDRGNYGYTF
j_gene: TRBJ1-2
abundance: .
d_gene: TRBD1
v_gene: TRBV7-6

CDR3nt: TGTGCCAGCAGCTTAGGACACCTCGTCGAGCAGTACTTC
CDR3aa: CASSLGHLVEQYF
j_gene: TRBJ2-7
abundance: .
d_gene: .
v_gene: TRBV7-9

CDR3nt: TGTGCCAGCAGCCAAAAACAGGGATTCGCCTACAATGAGCAGTTCTTC
CDR3aa: CASSQKQGFAYNEQFF
j_gene: TRBJ2-1
abundance: .
d_gene: .
v_gene: TRBV4-2

CDR3nt: TGTGCCAGCAGTGAAAAGACAGGGCGCTCCTACGAGCAGTACTTC
CDR3aa: CASSEKTGRSYEQYF
j_gene: TRBJ2-7
abundance: .
d_gene: TRBD1
v_gene: TRBV2

CDR3nt: TGTGCCAGCAGGAGGGGACTAGCGGGAAAAGGGGACACCGGGGAGCTGTTTTTT
CDR3aa: CASRRGLAGKGDTGELFF
j_gene: TRBJ2-2
abundance: .
d_gene: TRBD2
v_gene: TRBV28

CDR3nt: TGCGCCAGCAGCCCCGGGACAGGGAACGAGACCCAGTACTTC
CDR3aa: CASSPGTGNETQYF
j_gene: TRBJ2-5
abundance: .
d_gene: TRBD1
v_gene: TRBV4-1

CDR3nt: TGTGCCAGCACCGCGGGAGGCTACGAGCAGTACTTC
CDR3aa: CASTAGGYEQYF
j_gene: TRBJ2-7
abundance: .
d_gene: TRBD2
v_gene: TRBV2

CDR3nt: TGTGCCAGCAGCCACCCCGGGACAATGCAGTACTTC
CDR3aa: CASSHPGTMQYF
j_gene: TRBJ2-7
abundance: .
d_gene: .
v_gene: TRBV4-2

CDR3nt: TGTGCCAGCACCACTCGGGACTACTCCTACGAGCAGTACTTC
CDR3aa: CASTTRDYSYEQYF
j_gene: TRBJ2-7
abundance: .
d_gene: TRBD2
v_gene: TRBV6-6

CDR3nt: TGTGCCAGCAGCGTAGGACGAGGGACTGAAGCTTTCTTT
CDR3aa: CASSVGRGTEAFF
j_gene: TRBJ1-1
abundance: .
d_gene: .
v_gene: TRBV9

CDR3nt: TGCGCCAGCAGCCAAGCCCAGGGGGCCTACGAGCAGTACTTC
CDR3aa: CASSQAQGAYEQYF
j_gene: TRBJ2-7
abundance: .
d_gene: TRBD1
v_gene: TRBV4-1

CDR3nt: TGTGCCAGCTCACCTGTAGGGGGAGAGACCCAGTACTTC
CDR3aa: CASSPVGGETQYF
j_gene: TRBJ2-5
abundance: .
d_gene: .
v_gene: TRBV18

CDR3nt: TGTGCCAGCAGTGTAGGGACAGCGTCACGCCAAGAGACCCAGTACTTC
CDR3aa: CASSVGTASRQETQYF
j_gene: TRBJ2-5
abundance: .
d_gene: TRBD1
v_gene: TRBV6-1

CDR3nt: TGTGCCTGGACCGGGACAGGGATAATGAACACTGAAGCTTTCTTT
CDR3aa: CAWTGTGIMNTEAFF
j_gene: TRBJ1-1
abundance: .
d_gene: TRBD1
v_gene: TRBV30

CDR3nt: TGTGCCAGCAGTAGAAGACTAGCGGGAGGGCCTCGGGGGGTGGGAGAGACCCAGTACTTC
CDR3aa: CASSRRLAGGPRGVGETQYF
j_gene: TRBJ2-5
abundance: .
d_gene: TRBD2
v_gene: TRBV28

CDR3nt: TGTGCCAGCAGCTTAGATGTCGCGGGACCGCCGGATACGCAGTATTTT
CDR3aa: CASSLDVAGPPDTQYF
j_gene: TRBJ2-3
abundance: .
d_gene: .
v_gene: TRBV11-2

CDR3nt: TGCGCCAGCAGCCTGGGACTAGCGGGAGGCCCCAGAGGGGAGACCCAGTACTTC
CDR3aa: CASSLGLAGGPRGETQYF
j_gene: TRBJ2-5
abundance: .
d_gene: TRBD2
v_gene: TRBV5-1

CDR3nt: TGTGCCAGCAGCTTGGGGCCCGAAGGGGGTGCCTCATATGGCTACACCTTC
CDR3aa: CASSLGPEGGASYGYTF
j_gene: TRBJ1-2
abundance: .
d_gene: .
v_gene: TRBV5-4

CDR3nt: TGTGCCAGCAGCTTAACCATGCTAGCGGGAGACCGTTTGGATGAGCAGTTCTTC
CDR3aa: CASSLTMLAGDRLDEQFF
j_gene: TRBJ2-1
abundance: once
d_gene: TRBD2
v_gene: TRBV11-1

CDR3nt: TGTGCCAGCAGCTTGTCTATCGCAGATACGCAGTATTTT
CDR3aa: CASSLSIADTQYF
j_gene: TRBJ2-3
abundance: .
d_gene: .
v_gene: TRBV5-4

CDR3nt: TGTGCCACCAGCAGATCAAGGACTACTTCAGGCTTGTGGGAGCAGTACTTC
CDR3aa: CATSRSRTTSGLWEQYF
j_gene: TRBJ2-7
abundance: .
d_gene: .
v_gene: TRBV15